The 7 T cell receptor beta chains below were found in one sample sequenced in a study of T cells after posttransplantation cyclophosphamide listed by TCRdb under 2016. The library was made by the immunoSEQ multiplex PCR assay. The source is immuneACCESS, and TCRdb retained only in-frame sequences with V and J called. Part of the clones is not carried over; for the studies checked, unresolved V genes explain less than half of this, and the remainder is unexplained. This sample has about 19,000 clones in its table, and almost 99% of those were observed once. The ten largest clones capture 0.15% to 0.2% of the sample. Viable CD3+CD4+ or CD3+CD8+ cells that were CCR7+CD45RA+CD45RO-CD95-CD27+CD28+ were defined as naive T cells. Material for sequencing was naive CD4+ T cells sorted from PBMCs. The receptor set was obtained from a man aged 35 to 55 in good health, CMV-negative, and a related stem cell transplant donor.

The chain joins TRBV29-1 to TRBJ1-2, with a tentative D call TRBD1 (5 bases). Germline V CDR1 and CDR2: SQVTM, ANQGSEA. CDR3 length equals 11 residues. V was cut by 6 bases and J by 2 bases, with 7 bases left in between. The CDR3 DNA follows: TGCAGCGTCGGGGGGAACTATGGCTACACCTTC. Its protein product is CSVGGNYGYTF. Using reference TRBV29-1 and TRBJ1-2 for the parts outside the CDR3, the full variable domain is SAVISQKPSRDICQRGTSLTIQCQVDSQVTMMFWYRQQPGQSLTLIATANQGSEATYESGFVIDKFPISRPNLTFSTLTVSNMSPEDSSIYLCSVGGNYGYTFGSGTRLTVV.

The chain combines TRBV5-4 with TRBJ1-1; a possible D gene is TRBD1 (5 bases). Germline-derived CDR1 and CDR2 are SGHNT and YYREEE (reference sequence). V lost 4 bases, J lost 0 bases, and 10 bases lay in between. This CDR3 has 14 residues. CDR3 in amino acids: CASSKRQLNTEAFF. The CDR3 DNA reads TGTGCCAGCAGCAAGAGACAGCTGAACACTGAAGCTTTCTTT.

The chain employs TRBV21-1 and TRBJ2-7; the table names TRBD2, a call not compared with the DNA. TRBV21-1 is noted as a pseudogene. CDR3 length equals 18 residues. Written as DNA, the CDR3 is TGTGCCAGCAGCAAAGTATCAACGGGAGGGCCCGTGAAGAACGAGCAGTACTTC. Protein sequence: CASSKVSTGGPVKNEQYF.

V gene TRBV4-1 combines with J gene TRBJ2-1; 13 positions agree with TRBD2. The germline CDR1 and CDR2 sequences are MGHRA and YSYEKL. V shed 2 bases, J shed 0 bases, and the junction held 7 bases outside the gene matches. This CDR3 region has 19 residues. The CDR3, as DNA: TGCGCCAGCAGCCAACGGACTAGCGGGAGACCCAGCTCCTACAATGAGCAGTTCTTC. Protein: CASSQRTSGRPSSYNEQFF.

The chain carries TRBV27 and TRBJ1-5; D not resolved. Germline V CDR1 and CDR2: MNHEY, SMNVEV (reference sequence). CDR3 size: 13 residues. The CDR3 region has the DNA TGTGACTATCGACGTTACTACGATCAGCCCCAGCATTTT. Its protein is CDYRRYYDQPQHF.

V and J are TRBV11-3 and TRBJ2-3; D gene unclear. Trimming left V 5 bases short and J 6 bases short, with 6 bases between. The CDR3 runs 11 residues. The V gene's germline CDR1 is SGHNT and CDR2 YENEEA. The CDR3 spells CASSEDDTQYF. CDR3 in DNA: TGTGCCAGCAGCGAGGATGATACGCAGTATTTT. The variable domain in full, with the rest retrieved from reference TRBV11-3 and TRBJ2-3, is EAGVVQSPRYKIIEKKQPVAFWCNPISGHNTLYWYLQNLGQGPELLIRYENEEAVDDSQLPKDRFSAERLKGVDSTLKIQPAELGDSAVYLCASSEDDTQYFGPGTRLTVL.

This chain uses TRBV2 with TRBJ2-1; TRBD2 aligns across 9 bases. The J segment lost 10 bases and the V segment lost 6 bases, leaving 10 bases of the junction unmatched. This CDR3 spans 14 amino acids. In germline, CDR1 is SNHLY, CDR2 FYNNEI. This CDR3 reads CASRRASGIGEQFF. In DNA, the CDR3 is TGTGCCAGCAGACGCGCTAGCGGGATCGGCGAGCAGTTCTTC.